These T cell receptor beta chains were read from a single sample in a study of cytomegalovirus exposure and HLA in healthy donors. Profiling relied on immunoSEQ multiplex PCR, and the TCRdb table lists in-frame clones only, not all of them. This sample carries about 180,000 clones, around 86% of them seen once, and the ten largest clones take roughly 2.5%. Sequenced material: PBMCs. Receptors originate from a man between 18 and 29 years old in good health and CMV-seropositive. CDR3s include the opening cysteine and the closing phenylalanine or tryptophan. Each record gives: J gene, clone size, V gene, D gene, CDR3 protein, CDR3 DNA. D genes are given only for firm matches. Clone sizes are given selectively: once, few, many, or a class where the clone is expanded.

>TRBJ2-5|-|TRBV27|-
CASSPYWQETQYF
TGTGCCAGCAGCCCCTACTGGCAAGAGACCCAGTACTTC
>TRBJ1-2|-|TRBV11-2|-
CASSSGSYGYTF
TGTGCCAGCAGCTCAGGATCATACGGCTACACCTTC
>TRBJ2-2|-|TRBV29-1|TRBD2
CSVVSLAGGPGGELFF
TGCAGCGTTGTTTCGCTAGCGGGGGGGCCTGGCGGGGAGCTGTTTTTT
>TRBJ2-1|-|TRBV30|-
CAWSPLGGGSYEQFF
TGTGCCTGGAGCCCCTTGGGAGGGGGAAGTTATGAGCAGTTCTTC
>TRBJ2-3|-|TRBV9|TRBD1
CASSGGGDTQYF
TGTGCCAGCAGCGGAGGGGGCGATACGCAGTATTTT
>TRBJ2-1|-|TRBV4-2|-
CASSQGGPGNEQFF
TGTGCCAGCAGCCAAGGGGGGCCTGGGAATGAGCAGTTCTTC
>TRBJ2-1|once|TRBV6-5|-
CASSYSRGWGNEQFF
TGTGCCAGCAGTTACTCGAGAGGGTGGGGCAATGAGCAGTTCTTC
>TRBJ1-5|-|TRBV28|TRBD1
CASRSGTGRRNQPQHF
TGTGCCAGCAGATCCGGGACAGGGAGGCGCAATCAGCCCCAGCATTTT
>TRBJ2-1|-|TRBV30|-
CAWRSYNEQFF
TGTGCCTGGCGGTCCTACAATGAGCAGTTCTTC
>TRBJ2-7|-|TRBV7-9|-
CASSLPIETGEQYF
TGTGCCAGCAGCTTACCGATCGAGACTGGCGAGCAGTACTTC
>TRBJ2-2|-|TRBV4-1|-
CASSHLGQSLSGELFF
TGCGCCAGCAGCCACCTCGGACAGAGCCTCTCCGGGGAGCTGTTTTTT
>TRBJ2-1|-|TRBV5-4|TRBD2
CASSFSPSGGNEQFF
TGTGCCAGCAGCTTTTCCCCTAGCGGGGGGAATGAGCAGTTCTTC
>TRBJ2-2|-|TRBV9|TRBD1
CASSLPARGQVGNTGELFF
TGTGCCAGCAGCCTCCCCGCGAGGGGACAGGTGGGGAACACCGGGGAGCTGTTTTTT
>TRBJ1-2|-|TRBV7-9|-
CASSFNSYGYTF
TGTGCCAGCAGCTTCAACAGCTATGGCTACACCTTC
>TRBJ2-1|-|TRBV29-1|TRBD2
CSAAGGRGGYNEQFF
TGCAGCGCTGCTGGAGGGAGGGGAGGCTACAATGAGCAGTTCTTC
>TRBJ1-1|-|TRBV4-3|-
CASSQALGGTEAFF
TGCGCCAGCAGCCAAGCGTTGGGGGGCACTGAAGCTTTCTTT
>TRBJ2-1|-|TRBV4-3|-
CASSRIVSGPYNEQFF
TGCGCCAGCAGCCGAATCGTTAGCGGCCCCTACAATGAGCAGTTCTTC
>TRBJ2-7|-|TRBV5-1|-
CASSPPSGGASSYEQYF
TGCGCCAGCAGCCCTCCATCTGGGGGGGCCAGCTCCTACGAGCAGTACTTC
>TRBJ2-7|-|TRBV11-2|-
CASSLDRGPQRYF
TGTGCCAGCAGCTTAGATCGTGGCCCCCAGCGGTACTTC
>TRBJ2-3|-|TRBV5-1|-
CASSGIRGTDTQYF
TGCGCCAGCAGCGGTATACGAGGCACAGATACGCAGTATTTT
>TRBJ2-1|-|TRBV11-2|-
CASSLSYEQFF
TGTGCCAGCAGCTTATCATATGAGCAGTTCTTC
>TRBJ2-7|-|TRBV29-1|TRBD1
CSVESDRDPFEQYF
TGCAGCGTTGAGTCGGACAGGGATCCTTTCGAGCAGTACTTC
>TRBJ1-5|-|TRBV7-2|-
CASSLGGGRRNQPQHF
TGTGCCAGCAGCCTAGGGGGAGGCCGCCGCAATCAGCCCCAGCATTTT
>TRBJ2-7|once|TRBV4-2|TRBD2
CASSPRFLAGDPYEQYF
TGTGCCAGCAGCCCTAGATTTCTAGCGGGGGACCCCTACGAGCAGTACTTC
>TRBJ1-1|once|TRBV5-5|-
CASRMTVGSEAFF
TGTGCCAGCAGAATGACAGTCGGATCTGAAGCTTTCTTT
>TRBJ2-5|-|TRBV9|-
CASSVGAGLKETQYF
TGTGCCAGCAGCGTAGGGGCCGGCCTGAAGGAGACCCAGTACTTC
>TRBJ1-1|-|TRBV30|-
CAWITGHNTEAFF
TGTGCCTGGATTACAGGACACAACACTGAAGCTTTCTTT
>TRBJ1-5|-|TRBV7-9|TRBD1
CASSLEGAQPQHF
TGTGCCAGCAGCTTAGAGGGGGCCCAGCCCCAGCATTTT
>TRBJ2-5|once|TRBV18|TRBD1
CASSPPTGGLQTQYF
TGTGCCAGCTCTCCCCCGACAGGGGGTTTGCAGACCCAGTACTTC
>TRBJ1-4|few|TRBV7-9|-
CASSSPSNEKLFF
TGTGCCAGCAGTTCCCCCTCGAATGAAAAACTGTTTTTT
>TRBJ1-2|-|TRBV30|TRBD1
CAWSAQGVEAYTF
TGTGCCTGGAGTGCGCAGGGGGTCGAGGCCTACACCTTC
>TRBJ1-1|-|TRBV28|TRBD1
CASSWRWGPGQGTFDTEAFF
TGTGCCAGCAGTTGGAGGTGGGGGCCGGGACAGGGGACGTTTGACACTGAAGCTTTCTTT
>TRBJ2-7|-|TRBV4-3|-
CASSQELVRDFTYEQYF
TGCGCCAGCAGCCAAGAATTGGTCCGGGACTTTACCTACGAGCAGTACTTC
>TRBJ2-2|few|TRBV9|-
CASSAWTSGELFF
TGTGCCAGCAGCGCTTGGACTTCAGGGGAGCTGTTTTTT
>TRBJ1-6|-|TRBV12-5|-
CASGLVLRGPPFSYNSPLHF
TGTGCTAGTGGTTTGGTACTTAGAGGGCCCCCCTTCTCCTATAATTCACCCCTCCACTTT
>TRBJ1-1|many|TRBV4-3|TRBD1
CASSSDREVPEAFF
TGCGCCAGCAGCTCGGACAGGGAGGTGCCTGAAGCTTTCTTT
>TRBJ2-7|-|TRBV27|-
CASSLSGANEQYF
TGTGCCAGCAGTTTATCAGGGGCCAACGAGCAGTACTTC
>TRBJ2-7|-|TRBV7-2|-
CASSFFPTYEQYF
TGTGCCAGCAGCTTTTTCCCCACCTACGAGCAGTACTTC
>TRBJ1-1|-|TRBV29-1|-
CSGGKGVTEAFF
TGCAGCGGGGGCAAGGGGGTAACTGAAGCTTTCTTT
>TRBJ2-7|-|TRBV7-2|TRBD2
CASTLSGRVGQYF
TGTGCCAGCACCCTTAGCGGGAGGGTTGGGCAGTACTTC
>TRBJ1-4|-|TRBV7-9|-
CASSSRVSGEKLFF
TGTGCCAGCAGCTCCAGGGTGTCCGGTGAAAAACTGTTTTTT
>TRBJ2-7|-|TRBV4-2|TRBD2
CASSQDSQILAGEQYF
TGTGCCAGCAGCCAAGACTCCCAGATCTTAGCGGGTGAGCAGTACTTC
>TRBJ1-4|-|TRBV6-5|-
CASSYGNGGAGEKLFF
TGTGCCAGCAGTTACGGGAATGGGGGGGCCGGCGAAAAACTGTTTTTT
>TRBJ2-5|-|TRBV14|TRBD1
CASSHRGWEETQYF
TGTGCCAGCAGCCACAGGGGGTGGGAAGAGACCCAGTACTTC
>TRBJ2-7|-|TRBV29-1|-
CSARWGQGGHEQYF
TGCAGCGCGAGGTGGGGCCAGGGGGGCCACGAGCAGTACTTC
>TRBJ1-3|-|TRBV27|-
CASSLGSSAGNTIYF
TGTGCCAGCAGTTTAGGGAGTTCTGCTGGAAACACCATATATTTT
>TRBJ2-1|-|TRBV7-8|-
CASSLGALNEQFF
TGTGCCAGCAGCTTAGGGGCCCTCAATGAGCAGTTCTTC
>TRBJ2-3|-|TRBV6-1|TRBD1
CASSEGGTGADTQYF
TGTGCCAGCAGTGAAGGGGGGACAGGGGCTGATACGCAGTATTTT
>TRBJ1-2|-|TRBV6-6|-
CATIGGYGYTF
TGTGCCACCATCGGGGGCTATGGCTACACCTTC
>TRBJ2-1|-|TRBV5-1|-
CASLISPSYNEQFF
TGCGCCAGCTTAATTAGCCCATCCTACAATGAGCAGTTCTTC
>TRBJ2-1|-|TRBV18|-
CASSLGGTSYNEQFF
TGTGCCAGCTCACTAGGCGGGACTTCCTACAATGAGCAGTTCTTC
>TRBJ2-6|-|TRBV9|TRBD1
CASRDGQGAPGANVLTF
TGTGCCAGCAGAGATGGACAGGGGGCGCCTGGGGCCAACGTCCTGACTTTC
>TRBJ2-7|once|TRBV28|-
CASSFDVGRAIYEQYF
TGTGCCAGCAGTTTCGATGTGGGCCGTGCCATCTACGAGCAGTACTTC
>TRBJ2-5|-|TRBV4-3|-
CASSQGLGYQETQYF
TGCGCCAGCAGCCAAGGACTCGGGTACCAAGAGACCCAGTACTTC
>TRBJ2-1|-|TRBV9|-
CASSPPSLVGQQFF
TGTGCCAGCAGCCCTCCCTCGTTAGTGGGCCAGCAGTTCTTC